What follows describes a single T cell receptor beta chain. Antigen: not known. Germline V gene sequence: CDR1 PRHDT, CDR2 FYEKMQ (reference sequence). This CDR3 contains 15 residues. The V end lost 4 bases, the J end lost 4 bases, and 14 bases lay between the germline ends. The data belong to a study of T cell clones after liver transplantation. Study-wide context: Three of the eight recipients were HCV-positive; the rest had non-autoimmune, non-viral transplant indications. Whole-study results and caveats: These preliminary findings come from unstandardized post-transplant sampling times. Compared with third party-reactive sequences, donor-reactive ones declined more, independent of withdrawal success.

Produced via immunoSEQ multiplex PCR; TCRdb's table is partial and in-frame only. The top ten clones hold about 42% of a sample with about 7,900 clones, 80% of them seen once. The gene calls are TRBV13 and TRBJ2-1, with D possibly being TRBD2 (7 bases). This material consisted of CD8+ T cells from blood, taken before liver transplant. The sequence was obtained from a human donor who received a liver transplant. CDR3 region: CASSSGGAGYNEQFF. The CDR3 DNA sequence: TGTGCCAGCAGCTCTGGGGGGGCCGGGTACAATGAGCAGTTCTTC.